Reported below is one T cell receptor (beta chain). Its antigen is as yet unknown. cDNA specific to TCR beta was made from 450 to 650 ng of total RNA, with a constant-region primer employed for priming. For TCR beta, libraries were produced by three nested multiplex PCR rounds using slightly modified ARM-PCR. Both of the initial two PCR rounds ran for about 11 cycles and employed TRBV1-TRBV30 forward primers alongside a C-beta reverse primer. One entry per CDR3 protein, called by TCRdb with MiXCR from the multiplex PCR reads. The profile covers about 29,000 distinct CDR3 sequences, with around 80% appearing a single time and 36% taken by the ten largest. These data originate in a study of tumor-infiltrating lymphocytes in primary liver carcinoma. Study overall: Recorded tumor stage was T1-T3 N0M0, with diameters of 4.2 to 10 cm. The study's findings and limits: Researchers report that only about 7.5-24% of top clones turned up in all five tumor regions. Researchers found tumor-adjacent and tumor-blood pairs overlapped less than tumor region pairs.

Trimming took 4 bases from V and 7 from J, leaving 15 bases between them. Germline V lookup: CDR1 SGHNT, CDR2 YYREEE (reference sequence). The CDR3 has 13 amino acids. Starting material for RNA and DNA co-extraction consisted of roughly 18-34 mg of unsorted bulk tissue. The receptor comes from a middle-aged man with primary liver carcinoma and hepatitis B virus infection. The rearrangement links TRBV5-4 to TRBJ2-7, with TRBD1 as a possible D gene (5 bases). The sample was liver tumor tissue from sampling region 5. Subset described: tumor region T5, tumor centre. This CDR3 reads CASSRIDRAEQYF. For the CDR3, the DNA is TGTGCCAGCAGCCGCATCGACAGAGCTGAGCAGTACTTC.